Below, one TCR beta chain is given with its context. What it recognizes is unknown. The ends were cut back, 2 bases at V and 7 bases at J, with 15 bases in the middle. The CDR3 covers 14 residues. CDR1 is MNHEY and CDR2 is SMNVEV in the germline V gene (reference sequence). This sample is part of a study of shared clonotypes between healthy human individuals. Looking at the study overall: The study enrolled two women and a few men aged 18 to 49.

TCRdb's copy holds only in-frame clones and misses some; the assay was immunoSEQ multiplex PCR. The table records approximately 2,000,000 clones, about 90% of them present only once. Findings and limits, study-wide: Around 5.4% of naive CD4 clonotypes were common to a few donors.

The chain joins TRBV27 to TRBJ2-7, with D perhaps TRBD1 (6 bases). The sample comprised naive CD4+ T cells from PBMCs. Subset of the sample: CD45RA+ positively selected. This clonotype was sampled from a man aged 18 to 29 in good health. Some clones in this sample may be carry-over from other donors' samples. Written as DNA, the CDR3 is TGTGCCAGCAGTTTACAGGGGCGCTGGGGAGAGCAGTACTTC. This gives the protein CASSLQGRWGEQYF.